Below, 23 T cell receptor beta chains from the same sample are listed, as sequenced in a study of OX40 agonist ivuxolimab in advanced cancers. TCRdb's copy holds only in-frame clones and misses some; the assay was immunoSEQ multiplex PCR. The repertoire has 80,000 to 95,000 clones, around 85% of them found once; the top ten carry around 2%. The sequences come from CD4+ or CD8+ T cells sorted from blood, collected in a trial of the OX40 agonist ivuxolimab. These receptors all come from an adult with an advanced solid tumor such as melanoma, head and neck, liver or kidney cancer.

V and J are TRBV5-1 and TRBJ2-2; D unclear. The CDR3 has 13 amino acids. V lost 0 bases, J lost 4 bases, and 4 bases lay in between. Germline V CDR1 and CDR2: SGHRS, YFSETQ. The CDR3 reads CASSLVVTGELFF. The CDR3 DNA follows: TGCGCCAGCAGCTTGGTTGTCACCGGGGAGCTGTTTTTT.

The chain links TRBV28 to TRBJ1-1; 10 nucleotides match TRBD1. J gave up 5 bases and V 8 bases, and 11 bases lay outside the gene matches. The CDR3 is 15 amino acids. Germline V gene lookup returns CDR1 MDHEN and CDR2 SYDVKM. CDR3 nucleotide sequence: TGTGCCAGCCTACCTAGGACAGGGGGAAGTACTGAAGCTTTCTTT. Protein: CASLPRTGGSTEAFF.

The chain links TRBV9 to TRBJ1-2; the D is unclear. The V end lost 3 bases, the J end lost 2 bases, and 14 bases lay between the germline ends. This CDR3 has 15 residues. Germline values: CDR1 SGDLS, CDR2 YYNGEE. DNA of the CDR3: TGTGCCAGCAGCGCCCGTCGGACGGGGAACTATGGCTACACCTTC. Protein: CASSARRTGNYGYTF.

The chain couples TRBV9 to TRBJ2-3; D remains ambiguous. The ends were cut back, 4 bases at V and 1 base at J, with 16 bases in the middle. Per the germline V gene, CDR1 is SGDLS and CDR2 is YYNGEE. CDR3 size: 16 residues. CDR3 nucleotides: TGTGCCAGCAGCTCCGGAGCGTACCCTGGCACAGATACGCAGTATTTT. As protein: CASSSGAYPGTDTQYF.

In this sample, this clone turned up once. CDR3 nucleotide sequence: TGTGCCACCTGGGGACAGGGCGTTCAGCCCCAGCATTTT. Its translation: CATWGQGVQPQHF. This chain uses TRBV28 with TRBJ1-5; 9 positions agree with TRBD1. V lost 10 bases, J lost 6 bases, and 7 bases stayed unmatched. There are 13 residues in the CDR3. Germline V CDR1 and CDR2: MDHEN, SYDVKM.

The CDR3 is CASSRAGRPNTGELFF. Here the CDR3 DNA reads TGTGCCAGCAGTCGCGCAGGGCGGCCAAACACCGGGGAGCTGTTTTTT. The J gene is TRBJ2-2, the V gene TRBV28; possible D gene TRBD1, 5 bases. Deletions cut 5 bases from V and 2 bases from J, with 15 bases between. Germline CDR1 and CDR2: MDHEN and SYDVKM. The CDR3 is 16 amino acids.

The V gene is TRBV19, the J gene TRBJ2-2, with D perhaps TRBD1 or TRBD2 (5 bases each). Trimming took off 3 bases at V and 4 bases at J, with 15 bases between the two ends. The CDR3 is 16 residues long. Germline loops: CDR1 LNHDA, CDR2 SQIVND (reference sequence). The CDR3 reads CASSIDRDASTGELFF. The CDR3 DNA follows: TGTGCCAGTAGTATCGACCGGGACGCTTCCACCGGGGAGCTGTTTTTT.

This rearrangement joins TRBV10-3 to TRBJ2-7; perhaps TRBD2 as D (6 bases). Deletions cut 5 bases from V and 0 bases from J, with 11 bases between. The CDR3 extends over 14 amino acids. Germline assignment: CDR1 ENHRY and CDR2 SYGVKD. CDR3 sequence reads: CAISYTDYSYEQYF. As DNA, the CDR3 is TGTGCCATCAGTTATACGGACTACTCCTACGAGCAGTACTTC.

As regards this clone: A read error may produce the germline difference seen at one junction end. The chain is built from TRBV11-2 and TRBJ1-3, with unresolved D. Germline CDR1 reads SGHAT; CDR2 reads FQNNGV. The CDR3 is 13 residues long. The CDR3 protein is CASSLDSQDRENF. CDR3 DNA: TGTGCCAGCAGCTTAGATAGCCAGGACCGGGAGAACTTT.

This chain uses TRBV6-5 with TRBJ1-5; D is unclear. This CDR3 spans 14 amino acids. Trimming shortened V by 6 bases and J by 7 bases, and 16 bases separated the two germline ends. The germline CDR1 and CDR2 sequences are MNHEY and SVGAGI. The CDR3 sequence is CASRTLDPGQPQHF. The CDR3, as DNA: TGTGCCAGCAGGACCTTAGATCCCGGGCAGCCCCAGCATTTT.

The rearrangement uses TRBV18 and TRBJ1-5; no clear D. V dropped 2 bases and J dropped 7 bases, with 9 bases sitting between them. Germline assignment: CDR1 KGHSH and CDR2 LQKENI. The CDR3 totals 13 residues. For the CDR3, the DNA is TGTGCCAGCTCACCAATGGACCAACAGCCCCAGCATTTT. Its translation is CASSPMDQQPQHF.

The chain employs TRBV9 and TRBJ1-6; D may be TRBD1 (6 bases). The CDR3 is 15 residues long. Looked up from germline, CDR1 is SGDLS and CDR2 is YYNGEE. Trimming removed 0 bases from V and 10 bases from J, with 14 bases in between. The CDR3 loop is CASSVGGAWGSPLHF. Here the CDR3 DNA reads TGTGCCAGCAGCGTAGGGGGGGCCTGGGGATCACCCCTCCACTTT.

The CDR3 reads CASRNQGKARDGYTF. The CDR3 DNA reads TGTGCCAGCAGGAATCAGGGGAAAGCGAGAGATGGCTACACCTTC. The chain links TRBV11-3 to TRBJ1-2; weak D call: TRBD1 (6 bases). V was cut by 6 bases and J by 6 bases, with 20 bases left in between. Germline V gene sequence: CDR1 SGHNT, CDR2 YENEEA. The CDR3 spans 15 residues.

This chain connects TRBV4-3 to TRBJ2-3; TRBD1 is a possible D gene (5 bases). Trimming stripped 1 base from V and 2 bases from J, with 16 bases between. Per germline, CDR1 LGHNA and CDR2 YSLEER. This CDR3 region has 17 residues. As DNA, the CDR3 is TGCGCCAGCAGCCAAGCGCCCATGGGGCAACTCACAGATACGCAGTATTTT. This codes for CASSQAPMGQLTDTQYF.

This sequence joins TRBV28 and TRBJ1-1, with TRBD1 matching over 7 bases. Germline V gene sequence: CDR1 MDHEN, CDR2 SYDVKM. The CDR3 length is 14 residues. V dropped 6 bases and J dropped 2; count of bases not matched to a gene: 6. CDR3 region: CASRQGGGNTEAFF. CDR3 nucleotide sequence: TGTGCCAGCAGGCAAGGGGGCGGTAACACTGAAGCTTTCTTT.

The rearrangement joins TRBV2 to TRBJ2-1; 13 bases match TRBD2. CDR1 and CDR2 from the germline V gene are SNHLY and FYNNEI. J lost 10 bases, V lost 6 bases, and 9 bases had no gene match. The CDR3 consists of 15 residues. CDR3 sequence: CASRQLAGGRSEQFF. The DNA of the CDR3 is TGTGCCAGCAGGCAACTAGCGGGGGGGCGAAGCGAGCAGTTCTTC.

The rearrangement links TRBV30 to TRBJ1-4; maybe TRBD1 (5 bases). The CDR3 sequence is 14 residues long. Trimming stripped 3 bases from V and 1 base from J, with 9 bases between. From germline, CDR1 is GTSNPN and CDR2 SVGIG (reference sequence). The CDR3 DNA sequence: TGTGCCTGGAGCAGGGCCAGAACTAATGAAAAACTGTTTTTT. It yields the protein CAWSRARTNEKLFF.

The chain recombines TRBV14 with TRBJ1-1; maybe TRBD1 (6 bases). The V end lost 5 bases, the J end lost 5 bases, and 15 bases lay between the germline ends. This CDR3 region has 14 residues. Germline CDR1 reads SGHDN; CDR2 reads FVKESK. CDR3 sequence (DNA): TGTGCCAGCAGCAAGGGGGGCGGGGTGACTGAAGCTTTCTTT. Translation gives CASSKGGGVTEAFF.

The rearrangement uses TRBV5-1 and TRBJ1-2; D gene unclear. This CDR3 spans 15 amino acids. Germline assignment: CDR1 SGHRS and CDR2 YFSETQ. Deletions cut 0 bases from V and 8 bases from J, with 17 bases between. Here the CDR3 DNA reads TGCGCCAGCAGCTTGGCCGTGGGCGAGGATGCGGGCTACACCTTC. Translated: CASSLAVGEDAGYTF.

V gene TRBV19 combines with J gene TRBJ2-5; either TRBD1 or TRBD2 may supply D (6 bases each). V was cut by 10 bases and J by 7 bases, with 16 bases left in between. From germline, CDR1 is LNHDA and CDR2 SQIVND (reference sequence). The length of the CDR3 is 12 residues. CDR3 residues: CATSIGGPTQYF. DNA for the CDR3: TGTGCCACCTCCATAGGGGGGCCGACCCAGTACTTC.

The count of this clone is one. The chain combines TRBV18 with TRBJ1-2; 8 bases are shared with TRBD1. Trimming took 3 bases from V and 7 from J; bases not matched to a gene: 1. The CDR3 totals 12 residues. Germline V lookup: CDR1 KGHSH, CDR2 LQKENI. The CDR3 coding sequence is TGTGCCAGCTCACCGGGGACAGGTGGCTACACCTTC. This translates into CASSPGTGGYTF.

This sequence joins TRBV14 and TRBJ1-2; D is ambiguous. CDR3 length equals 13 residues. Per germline, CDR1 SGHDN and CDR2 FVKESK. V lost 0 bases and J lost 8, with 10 bases in between. The CDR3, as DNA: TGTGCCAGCAGCCAAGATCGCGAAGGGGGCTACACCTTC. Amino acid sequence: CASSQDREGGYTF.

The V gene is TRBV7-2, the J gene TRBJ1-5; tentatively, D is TRBD1 (5 bases). The CDR3 loop spans 15 amino acids. Germline CDR1 is SGHTA and CDR2 is FQGNSA. Trimming removed 3 bases at V and 7 bases at J, with 16 bases between. CDR3 sequence reads: CASSLGRGAGQPQHF. The DNA of the CDR3 is TGTGCCAGCAGCTTGGGCCGAGGGGCGGGACAGCCCCAGCATTTT.